Below are 27 T cell receptor beta chains sequenced from a single sample in a study of PD-1 blockade in classical Hodgkin lymphoma. Assay used: immunoSEQ multiplex PCR; TCRdb lists only in-frame clones, some missing. The table includes around 19,000 clones, around 73% detected once. After autologous stem cell transplantation all patients relapsed, and prior brentuximab vedotin exposure differed between cohorts. This specimen was peripheral blood mononuclear cells (PBMCs), taken before the second cycle of nivolumab. The receptors come from a human donor with classical Hodgkin lymphoma.

Here the CDR3 DNA reads TGTGCCAGCAGCTTCCAATTAGCGGGAGCGAACACCGGGGAGCTGTTTTTT. Translated, it gives CASSFQLAGANTGELFF. The V gene is TRBV13, the J gene TRBJ2-2; 9 bases align to TRBD2. In germline, CDR1 is PRHDT, CDR2 FYEKMQ (reference sequence). The V and J ends lost 3 bases and 0 bases, in that order; junction bases with no gene match: 5. CDR3 size: 17 residues.

Here the CDR3 DNA reads TGTGCCAGCAGCCACTCGGGAAACACCATATATTTT. This sequence encodes CASSHSGNTIYF. V usage is TRBV6-6 and J usage is TRBJ1-3; D gene uncertain. Germline V gene lookup returns CDR1 MNHNY and CDR2 SVGAGI (reference sequence). The V end lost 6 bases, the J end lost 4 bases, and 7 bases lay between the germline ends. This CDR3 has 12 amino acids.

V usage is TRBV2 and J usage is TRBJ2-2, with 13 nucleotides matching TRBD2. The CDR3 runs to 16 residues. V shed 8 bases and J 4 bases; nucleotides not matched to a gene: 7. From germline, CDR1 is SNHLY and CDR2 FYNNEI. This chain's CDR3 is CASCGLAGVCTGELFF. In DNA form, the CDR3 reads TGTGCCAGCTGCGGACTAGCGGGAGTCTGCACCGGGGAGCTGTTTTTT. Filled out from reference TRBV2 and TRBJ2-2, the complete variable domain reads EPEVTQTPSHQVTQMGQEVILRCVPISNHLYFYWYRQILGQKVEFLVSFYNNEISEKSEIFDDQFSVERPDGSNFTLKIRSTKLEDSAMYFCASCGLAGVCTGELFFGEGSRLTVL.

The CDR3: CASSLRGLAESEQYF. In nucleotides, the CDR3 is TGTGCCAGCAGCTTACGGGGACTAGCGGAGAGCGAGCAGTACTTC. The chain joins TRBV7-9 to TRBJ2-7; 11 bases line up with TRBD2. The CDR3 is made up of 15 amino acids. V lost 2 bases and J lost 6; bases outside the gene matches: 6. Germline V gene data show CDR1 as SEHNR and CDR2 as FQNEAQ (reference sequence).

The chain employs TRBV19 and TRBJ2-7; 8 positions match TRBD1. The CDR3 contains 15 residues. Germline V gene data show CDR1 as LNHDA and CDR2 as SQIVND (reference sequence). With V trimmed by 4 bases and J by 4 bases, 9 bases remained unmatched. CDR3 nucleotide sequence: TGTGCCAGTAGTACCGGAGACAGGGGCTTTTACGAGCAGTACTTC. Residues: CASSTGDRGFYEQYF. Full variable domain (rest looked up from reference TRBV19 and TRBJ2-7): DGGITQSPKYLFRKEGQNVTLSCEQNLNHDAMYWYRQDPGQGLRLIYYSQIVNDFQKGDIAEGYSVSREKKESFPLTVTSAQKNPTAFYLCASSTGDRGFYEQYFGPGTRLTVT.

This clone has only a few counts. The chain couples TRBV5-5 to TRBJ2-5, with 7 bases aligning to TRBD2. The CDR3 loop spans 13 amino acids. Per the germline V gene, CDR1 is SGHKS and CDR2 is YYEKEE (reference sequence). The V segment lost 4 bases and the J segment 3 bases; nucleotides outside the gene matches: 3. The CDR3 sequence is CASSGGDKETQYF. The CDR3 coding sequence is TGTGCCAGCAGCGGGGGGGATAAAGAGACCCAGTACTTC.

V gene TRBV10-2 combines with J gene TRBJ1-5; D remains ambiguous. This CDR3 has 14 amino acids. Germline V gene lookup returns CDR1 WSHSY and CDR2 SAAADI. V was clipped by 2 bases and J by 0 bases, with 5 bases between them. The CDR3 DNA reads as TGCGCCAGCAGTGAGGACGGTAGCAATCAGCCCCAGCATTTT. It is translated as CASSEDGSNQPQHF.

The chain joins TRBV6-4 to TRBJ1-5, with TRBD1 matching 8 bases. V lost 9 bases to trimming and J lost 4 bases; unmatched junction nucleotides: 20. Germline CDR1 is MRHNA and CDR2 is SNTAGT. The CDR3 is made up of 18 amino acids. The CDR3 DNA is TGTGCCAGAAAAGAGGGGAGGGCAGGGGGCTGTCCGAATCAGCCCCAGCATTTT. It encodes CARKEGRAGGCPNQPQHF.

A few counts support this clone. This rearrangement joins TRBV29-1 to TRBJ1-2; D is perhaps TRBD1 (5 bases). V was pared by 8 bases and J by 7 bases, with 17 bases between. The germline gives CDR1 SQVTM, CDR2 ANQGSEA. The CDR3 has 12 residues. The DNA for the CDR3 is TGCAGCATCCCGGGGGGTGGTTTTGGCTACACCTTC. Translated, it gives CSIPGGGFGYTF.

In regard to this clone: An end of the junction does not agree with germline; a read error may underlie this. The chain carries TRBV7-6 and TRBJ2-1, with 12 bases aligning to TRBD2. Germline CDR1 reads SGHVS; CDR2 reads FNYEAQ. This CDR3 region has 20 residues. The CDR3 nucleotides read TGTGCCAGCAGCTTAGGAACTAGCGGGAGGTATCACCAATCCTACAATGGGCAGTTCTTC. Its translation is CASSLGTSGRYHQSYNGQFF.

This sequence joins TRBV10-1 and TRBJ2-7; perhaps D is TRBD1 or TRBD2 (5 bases each). CDR1 WNHNN and CDR2 SYGVQD come from the germline V gene (reference sequence). The CDR3 is 14 amino acids. The V gene lost 3 bases and the J gene lost 5 bases, with 14 bases spanning the gap. Here the CDR3 DNA reads TGCGCCAGCAGTGACTTGGGGGTAAGCGACGAGCAGTACTTC. Amino acid sequence: CASSDLGVSDEQYF.

The gene calls are TRBV2 and TRBJ2-5, with unresolved D. From germline, CDR1 is SNHLY and CDR2 FYNNEI. With 5 bases removed from V and 3 bases from J, the gap between germline ends came to 13 bases. The CDR3 covers 14 residues. In DNA, the CDR3 is TGTGCCAGCAGTCAAAAAAACAGAGAAGAGACCCAGTACTTC. Amino acids: CASSQKNREETQYF.

The table lists this clone with a count of one. CDR3 nucleotide sequence: TGCGCCAGCACCCAAGGGGGGAATACCGGGGAGCTGTTTTTT. Translated, it gives CASTQGGNTGELFF. V gene TRBV5-1 combines with J gene TRBJ2-2; D is tentatively TRBD1 or TRBD2 (6 bases each). The CDR3 has 14 residues. Per germline, CDR1 SGHRS and CDR2 YFSETQ. V gave up 6 bases and J gave up 5 bases, with 14 bases separating them.

The chain recombines TRBV5-1 with TRBJ2-7; D gene unclear. CDR3 length equals 14 residues. V was shortened by 1 base and J by 5 bases, with 13 bases between the two germline ends. Germline CDR1 and CDR2: SGHRS and YFSETQ. CDR3 in DNA: TGCGCCAGCAGCTTGAGGCTGCCAGAGGACGAGCAGTACTTC. Protein product: CASSLRLPEDEQYF.

The chain combines TRBV4-1 with TRBJ1-6; TRBD1 is a possible D gene (6 bases). The germline V and J ends were trimmed by 3 bases and 6 bases, with 12 bases remaining between them. CDR1 and CDR2 from the germline V gene are MGHRA and YSYEKL. This CDR3 contains 15 residues. CDR3 DNA: TGCGCCAGCAGCCACGGGGGGGCTCCTAATTCACCCCTCCACTTT. Translation: CASSHGGAPNSPLHF.

V usage is TRBV5-1 and J usage is TRBJ2-1; D gene ambiguous. The CDR3 covers 11 residues. V lost 4 bases and J 7 bases, leaving 6 bases between the germline ends. CDR1 and CDR2 (germline): SGHRS, YFSETQ. The CDR3 DNA follows: TGCGCCAGCAGCAAGAGAAATGAGCAGTTCTTC. It specifies CASSKRNEQFF.

This chain links TRBV7-9 with TRBJ2-7; 7 nucleotides line up with TRBD1. Trimming took 8 bases from V and 2 from J; bases not matched to a gene: 3. Germline V CDR1 and CDR2: SEHNR, FQNEAQ (reference sequence). The CDR3 loop spans 12 amino acids. CDR3 residues: CASDRDTYEQYF. DNA for the CDR3: TGTGCCAGCGACAGGGACACCTACGAGCAGTACTTC.

The chain has TRBV5-4 and TRBJ2-4; perhaps TRBD1 as D (5 bases). Germline CDR1 SGHNT, CDR2 YYREEE (reference sequence). Trimming took 4 bases from V and 5 from J, leaving 13 bases between them. This CDR3 spans 14 amino acids. The CDR3 loop reads CASSRQGVQNIQYF. As DNA, the CDR3 is TGTGCCAGCAGCAGGCAGGGTGTCCAAAACATTCAGTACTTC.

The chain carries TRBV15 and TRBJ2-3; D is undetermined. Germline assignment: CDR1 LNHNV and CDR2 YYDKDF (reference sequence). The V end lost 0 bases, the J end lost 10 bases, and 8 bases lay between the germline ends. CDR3 length equals 12 residues. CDR3 nucleotide sequence: TGTGCCACCAGCAGAGATTGGTTGCCGCAGTATTTT. It encodes CATSRDWLPQYF.

This chain connects TRBV20-1 to TRBJ2-1; D gene uncertain. Germline CDR1 is DFQATT and CDR2 is SNEGSKA (reference sequence). V was clipped by 5 bases and J by 6 bases, with 8 bases between them. The CDR3 covers 11 residues. DNA for the CDR3: TGCAGTGCTCCGCTAGGCAATGAGCAGTTCTTC. Translating gives CSAPLGNEQFF.

The CDR3 is CASSLLPGGAFF. Written as DNA, the CDR3 is TGTGCCAGCAGCTTATTGCCCGGGGGGGCTTTCTTT. V is TRBV7-9 and J is TRBJ1-1; possible D gene TRBD1, 5 bases. The CDR3 runs 12 residues. CDR1 is SEHNR and CDR2 is FQNEAQ in the germline V gene (reference sequence). V lost 2 bases, J lost 11 bases, and 12 bases lay in between.

V is TRBV7-8 and J is TRBJ1-4; tentative D call: TRBD1 (5 bases). Trimming pared 3 bases from V and 12 bases from J, leaving 11 bases between. Germline CDR1 SGHVS, CDR2 FQNEAQ. This CDR3 contains 12 residues. The CDR3 sequence: CASSFGGGELFF. The CDR3 DNA follows: TGTGCCAGCAGCTTTGGGGGTGGGGAACTGTTTTTT.

The V call is TRBV6-5, the J call TRBJ2-1; no clear D gene. Germline CDR1 reads MNHEY; CDR2 reads SVGAGI. This CDR3 has 11 residues. Trimming stripped 6 bases from V and 6 bases from J, with 6 bases between. The DNA for the CDR3 is TGTGCCAGCAGCGCGGTCAATGAGCAGTTCTTC. This sequence encodes CASSAVNEQFF.

This chain joins TRBV5-5 and TRBJ1-3, with D perhaps matching TRBD1 (6 bases). Germline values: CDR1 SGHKS, CDR2 YYEKEE (reference sequence). V lost 0 bases, J lost 1 base, and 11 bases lay in between. This CDR3 has 16 amino acids. CDR3 nucleotide sequence: TGTGCCAGCAGCTTGGCCAACAGGGCGTCTGGAAACACCATATATTTT. It encodes CASSLANRASGNTIYF.

The chain recombines TRBV4-1 with TRBJ2-1, with unresolved D. This CDR3 spans 16 amino acids. Germline-derived CDR1 and CDR2 are MGHRA and YSYEKL. The V end was cut by 0 bases, the J end by 0 bases, with 9 bases between. The CDR3 DNA is TGCGCCAGCAGCCAAGAGGGCACCAGCTCCTACAATGAGCAGTTCTTC. This encodes CASSQEGTSSYNEQFF.

The V gene is TRBV14, the J gene TRBJ2-1; D remains unclear. The V gene lost 0 bases and the J gene lost 3 bases, with 9 bases spanning the gap. The CDR3 extends over 15 amino acids. Germline V CDR1 and CDR2: SGHDN, FVKESK. This CDR3 is CASSQEISSYNEQFF. CDR3 coding DNA: TGTGCCAGCAGCCAAGAGATTAGTAGCTACAATGAGCAGTTCTTC.

DNA for the CDR3: TGTGCCAGTAGTATAGACCGCACCGGGACCGTTACGAACACCGGGGAGCTGTTTTTT. Its protein product is CASSIDRTGTVTNTGELFF. The chain links TRBV19 to TRBJ2-2; D could derive from TRBD1 or TRBD2 (5 bases each). The CDR3 spans 19 residues. Trimming removed 0 bases from V and 0 bases from J, with 17 bases in between. The germline gives CDR1 LNHDA, CDR2 SQIVND (reference sequence).